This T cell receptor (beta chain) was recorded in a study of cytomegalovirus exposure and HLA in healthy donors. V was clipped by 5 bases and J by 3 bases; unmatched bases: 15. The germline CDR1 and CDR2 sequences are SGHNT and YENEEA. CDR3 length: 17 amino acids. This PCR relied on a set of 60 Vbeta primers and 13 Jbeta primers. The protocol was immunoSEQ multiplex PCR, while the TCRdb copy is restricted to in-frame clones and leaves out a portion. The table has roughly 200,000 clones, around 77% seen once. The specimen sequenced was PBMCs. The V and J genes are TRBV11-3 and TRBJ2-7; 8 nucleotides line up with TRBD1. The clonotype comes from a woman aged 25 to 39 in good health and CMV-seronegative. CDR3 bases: TGTGCCAGCAGCCCCCGAGGCGTTCCGGGACAGGACTACGAGCAGTACTTC. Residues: CASSPRGVPGQDYEQYF. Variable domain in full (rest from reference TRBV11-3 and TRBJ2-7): EAGVVQSPRYKIIEKKQPVAFWCNPISGHNTLYWYLQNLGQGPELLIRYENEEAVDDSQLPKDRFSAERLKGVDSTLKIQPAELGDSAVYLCASSPRGVPGQDYEQYFGPGTRLTVT.